The T cell receptor (beta chain) described here comes from a study of blood T cells in healthy people across ages. Study-level results: Samples with more naive T cells showed higher observed beta diversity. Both naive CD4+ cell counts and diversity were greater in long-lived donors than in aged donors.

A second PCR, run for about 6 to 12 cycles, used a sample-barcoded 5' primer plus a J-beta primer mix. TCRdb fed the 5' RACE reads into MiXCR, producing one record per CDR3 protein. The data contain 550,000 to 650,000 distinct CDR3 sequences, approximately 30% of them seen just once; the ten biggest clones take up 15% to 19%. The germline CDR1 and CDR2 sequences are SGHRS and YFSETQ. Trimming at V came to 4 bases and at J to 9 bases, leaving 14 bases not matched to a gene. This CDR3 contains 15 residues. As for this clonotype: The antigen is unknown.

Sequencing input: blood. The clonotype originates from an elderly woman in good health. This chain uses TRBV5-1 with TRBJ2-5, with 8 bases matching TRBD1. Here the CDR3 DNA reads TGCGCCAGCAGCCTGGAGGCAGGGGGCGGGAAGGCCCAGTACTTC. Protein: CASSLEAGGGKAQYF.